This T cell receptor beta chain appears in the sequencing data of a study of T cells in Graves' hyperthyroidism and ophthalmopathy. This clonotype was picked up a small number of times. The CDR3 does not end in the conserved phenylalanine or tryptophan, so this is likely a read error. Pregnant or lactating patients were excluded, as were those with uncontrolled infection or other autoimmune disease. From RNA transcripts, TCR beta CDR3 regions were amplified. TCR CDR3 regions were first amplified by RT-PCR with HTBI primers. TCRdb re-analysed the multiplex PCR reads in MiXCR, keeping a single row per CDR3 protein. The sample records under 700,000 distinct CDR3 sequences, approximately 44% being singletons. The CDR3 covers 12 residues. The V end was cut by 6 bases, the J end by 4 bases, with 12 bases between. CDR1 SQVTM and CDR2 ANQGSEA come from the germline V gene.

This clonotype was sampled from a woman younger than 35 with Graves' hyperthyroidism. The gene calls are TRBV29-1 and TRBJ1-2, with D possibly TRBD1 on 5 matching bases. The sequencing sample was made of peripheral blood or thyroid tissue (not recorded which). CDR3 nucleotide sequence: TGCAGCGTAGACAGTCTCTCCTATGGCTACACCCTC. Amino acid sequence: CSVDSLSYGYTL.